The present T cell receptor beta chain was sequenced within a study of blood T cell repertoires in COVID-19. Study-level background: Collection of acute and convalescent COVID-19 samples took place in the United States, Italy and Spain. Sources were T cells, B-cell-depleted T cells, or PBMCs; the material itself was cDNA or gDNA.

In the original workflow: Reference gene primer amplification yielded estimated nucleated cell counts. Produced via immunoSEQ multiplex PCR; TCRdb's table is partial and in-frame only. That table gives V, J and clone size, and the DNA gave D and trimming. The sample holds around 240,000 clones, approximately 82% seen once. The CDR3 is 13 residues long. From germline, CDR1 is MNHEY and CDR2 SMNVEV (reference sequence). Trimming pared 3 bases from V and 10 bases from J, leaving 15 bases between. The chain employs TRBV27 and TRBJ1-1; D gene ambiguous. The sequence derives from a middle-aged woman who had recovered from COVID-19. The sequenced material came from peripheral blood. The CDR3 nucleotides read TGTGCCAGCAGTTTGGCAAACTCAAGGAGAGCTTTCTTT. It codes for CASSLANSRRAFF.